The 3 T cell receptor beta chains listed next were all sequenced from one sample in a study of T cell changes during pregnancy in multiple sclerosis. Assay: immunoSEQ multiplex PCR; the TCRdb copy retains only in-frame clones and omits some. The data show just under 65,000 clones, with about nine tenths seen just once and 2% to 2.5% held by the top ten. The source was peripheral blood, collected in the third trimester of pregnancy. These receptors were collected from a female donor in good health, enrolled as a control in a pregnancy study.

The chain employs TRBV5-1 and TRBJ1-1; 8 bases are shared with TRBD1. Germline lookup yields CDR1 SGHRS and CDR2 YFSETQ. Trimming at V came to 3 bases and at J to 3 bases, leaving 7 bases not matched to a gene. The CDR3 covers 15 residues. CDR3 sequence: CASSSTGAGDTEAFF. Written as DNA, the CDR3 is TGCGCCAGCAGCTCGACAGGGGCGGGGGACACTGAAGCTTTCTTT.

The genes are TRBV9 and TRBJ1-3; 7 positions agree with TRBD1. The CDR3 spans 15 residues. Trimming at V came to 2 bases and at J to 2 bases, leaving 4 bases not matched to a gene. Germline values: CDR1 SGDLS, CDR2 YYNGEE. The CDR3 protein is CASSVETGTGNTIYF. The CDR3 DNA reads TGTGCCAGCAGCGTTGAGACAGGGACTGGAAACACCATATATTTT. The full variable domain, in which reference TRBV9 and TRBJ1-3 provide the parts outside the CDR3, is DSGVTQTPKHLITATGQRVTLRCSPRSGDLSVYWYQQSLDQGLQFLIQYYNGEERAKGNILERFSAQQFPDLHSELNLSSLELGDSALYFCASSVETGTGNTIYFGEGSWLTVV.

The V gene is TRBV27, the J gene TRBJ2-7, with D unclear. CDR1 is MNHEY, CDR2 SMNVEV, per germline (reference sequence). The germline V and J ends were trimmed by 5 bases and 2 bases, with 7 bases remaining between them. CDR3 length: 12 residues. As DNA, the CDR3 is TGTGCCAGCAGTCCAACAGCCTACGAGCAGTACTTC. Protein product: CASSPTAYEQYF.